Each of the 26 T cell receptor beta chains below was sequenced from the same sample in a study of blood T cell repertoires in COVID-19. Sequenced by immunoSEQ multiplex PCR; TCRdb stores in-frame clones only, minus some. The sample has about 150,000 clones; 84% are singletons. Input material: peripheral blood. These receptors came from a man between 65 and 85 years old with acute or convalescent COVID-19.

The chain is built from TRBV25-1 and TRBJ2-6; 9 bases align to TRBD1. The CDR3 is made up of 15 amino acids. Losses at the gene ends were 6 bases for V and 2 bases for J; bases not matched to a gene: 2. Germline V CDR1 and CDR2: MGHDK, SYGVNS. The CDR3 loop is CASRWTGAGANVLTF. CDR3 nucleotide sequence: TGTGCCAGCAGATGGACAGGGGCTGGGGCCAACGTCCTGACTTTC.

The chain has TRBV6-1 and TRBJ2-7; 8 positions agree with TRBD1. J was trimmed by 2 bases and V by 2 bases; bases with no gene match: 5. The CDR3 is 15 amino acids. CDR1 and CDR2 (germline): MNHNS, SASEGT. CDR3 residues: CASSEQGQGTYEQYF. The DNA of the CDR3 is TGTGCCAGCAGTGAACAAGGACAGGGCACCTACGAGCAGTACTTC.

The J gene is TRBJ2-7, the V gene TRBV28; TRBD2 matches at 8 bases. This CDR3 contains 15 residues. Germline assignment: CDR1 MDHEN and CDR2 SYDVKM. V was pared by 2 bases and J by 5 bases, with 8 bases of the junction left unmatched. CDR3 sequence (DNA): TGTGCCAGCAGTTTAGGTAGCGGGAATCTCCACGAGCAGTACTTC. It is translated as CASSLGSGNLHEQYF.

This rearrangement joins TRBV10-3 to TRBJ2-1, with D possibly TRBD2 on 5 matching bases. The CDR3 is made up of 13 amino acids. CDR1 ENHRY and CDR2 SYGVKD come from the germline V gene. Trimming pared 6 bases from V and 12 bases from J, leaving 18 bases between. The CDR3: CAIRKTISEGQFF. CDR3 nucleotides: TGTGCCATCAGGAAGACTATCTCAGAAGGGCAGTTCTTC.

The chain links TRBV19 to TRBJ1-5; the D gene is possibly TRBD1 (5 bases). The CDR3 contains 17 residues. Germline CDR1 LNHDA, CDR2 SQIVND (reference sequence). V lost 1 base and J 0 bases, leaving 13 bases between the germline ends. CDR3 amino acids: CASSIASGTYSNQPQHF. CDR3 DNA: TGTGCCAGTAGTATAGCCTCCGGGACTTATAGCAATCAGCCCCAGCATTTT. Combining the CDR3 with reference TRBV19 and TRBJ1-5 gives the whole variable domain DGGITQSPKYLFRKEGQNVTLSCEQNLNHDAMYWYRQDPGQGLRLIYYSQIVNDFQKGDIAEGYSVSREKKESFPLTVTSAQKNPTAFYLCASSIASGTYSNQPQHFGDGTRLSIL.

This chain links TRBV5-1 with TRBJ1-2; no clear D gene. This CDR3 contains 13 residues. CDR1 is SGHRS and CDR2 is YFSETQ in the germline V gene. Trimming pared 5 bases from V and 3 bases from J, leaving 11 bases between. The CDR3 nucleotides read TGCGCCAGCAGGCCCCGGCAGGACTATGGCTACACCTTC. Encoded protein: CASRPRQDYGYTF.

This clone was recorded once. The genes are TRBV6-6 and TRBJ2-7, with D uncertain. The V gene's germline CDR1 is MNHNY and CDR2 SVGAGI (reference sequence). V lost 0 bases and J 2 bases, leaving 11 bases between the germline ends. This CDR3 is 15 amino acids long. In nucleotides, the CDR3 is TGTGCCAGCAGTTACTCGGTGAACAGCCCCTACGAGCAGTACTTC. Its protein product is CASSYSVNSPYEQYF.

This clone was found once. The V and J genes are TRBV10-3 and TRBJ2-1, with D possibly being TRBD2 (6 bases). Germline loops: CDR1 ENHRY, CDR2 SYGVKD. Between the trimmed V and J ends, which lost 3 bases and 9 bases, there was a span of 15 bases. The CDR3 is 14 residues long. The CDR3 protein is CAISDGGSGGEQFF. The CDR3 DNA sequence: TGTGCCATCAGTGATGGAGGTAGCGGAGGTGAGCAGTTCTTC.

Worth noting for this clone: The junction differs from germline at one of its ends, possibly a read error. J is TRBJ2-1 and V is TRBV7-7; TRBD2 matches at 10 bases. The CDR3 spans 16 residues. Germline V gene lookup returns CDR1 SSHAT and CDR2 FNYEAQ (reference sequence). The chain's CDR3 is CASSPLAGADGSEQFF. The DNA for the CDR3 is TGTGCTAGCAGCCCTCTAGCGGGAGCGGATGGTAGTGAGCAGTTCTTC.

For the CDR3, the DNA is TGTGCCAGTAGTTCGACACTGCAAGAGACCCAGTACTTC. Translated, it gives CASSSTLQETQYF. J is TRBJ2-5 and V is TRBV19; D unclear. Trimming removed 5 bases from V and 2 bases from J, with 9 bases in between. The germline V gene encodes CDR1 LNHDA and CDR2 SQIVND (reference sequence). This CDR3 has 13 residues.

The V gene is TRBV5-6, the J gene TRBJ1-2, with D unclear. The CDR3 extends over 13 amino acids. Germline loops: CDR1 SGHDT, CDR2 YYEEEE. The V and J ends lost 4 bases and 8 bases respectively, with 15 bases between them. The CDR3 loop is CASSPTYAPGYTF. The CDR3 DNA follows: TGTGCCAGCAGCCCCACATACGCCCCAGGCTACACCTTC.

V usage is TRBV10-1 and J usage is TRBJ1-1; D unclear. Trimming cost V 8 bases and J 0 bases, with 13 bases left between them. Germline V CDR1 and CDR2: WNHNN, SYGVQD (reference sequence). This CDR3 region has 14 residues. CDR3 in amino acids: CASSVTKMNTEAFF. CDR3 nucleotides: TGCGCCAGCTCCGTAACTAAAATGAACACTGAAGCTTTCTTT.

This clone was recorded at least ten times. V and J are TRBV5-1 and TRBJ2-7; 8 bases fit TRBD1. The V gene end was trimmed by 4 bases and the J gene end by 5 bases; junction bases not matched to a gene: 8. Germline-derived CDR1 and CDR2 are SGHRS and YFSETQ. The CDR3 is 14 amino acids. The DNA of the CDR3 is TGCGCCAGCAGCCTCCGTGACAGGGGCCACGAGCAGTACTTC. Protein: CASSLRDRGHEQYF.

The CDR3 loop is CASSDPGTPGQGSHEQYF. The CDR3 DNA sequence: TGTGCCAGCAGCGACCCAGGGACGCCGGGACAGGGGTCCCACGAGCAGTACTTC. The chain employs TRBV7-8 and TRBJ2-7, with 10 bases lining up with TRBD1. Germline CDR1 is SGHVS and CDR2 is FQNEAQ. The V and J ends lost 5 bases and 5 bases, in that order; junction bases with no gene match: 18. The CDR3 contains 18 residues.

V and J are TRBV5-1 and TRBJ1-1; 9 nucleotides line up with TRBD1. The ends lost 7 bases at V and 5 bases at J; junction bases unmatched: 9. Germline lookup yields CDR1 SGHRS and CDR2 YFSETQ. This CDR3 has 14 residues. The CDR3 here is CASGPQGAHTEAFF. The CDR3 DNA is TGCGCCAGCGGGCCACAGGGGGCGCATACTGAAGCTTTCTTT.

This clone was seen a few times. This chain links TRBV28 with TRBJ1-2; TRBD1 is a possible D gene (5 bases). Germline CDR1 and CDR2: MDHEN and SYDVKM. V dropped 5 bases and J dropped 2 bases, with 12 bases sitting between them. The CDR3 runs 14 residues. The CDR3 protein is CASSTHRRNYGYTF. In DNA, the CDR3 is TGTGCCAGCAGTACCCACAGGCGAAACTATGGCTACACCTTC.

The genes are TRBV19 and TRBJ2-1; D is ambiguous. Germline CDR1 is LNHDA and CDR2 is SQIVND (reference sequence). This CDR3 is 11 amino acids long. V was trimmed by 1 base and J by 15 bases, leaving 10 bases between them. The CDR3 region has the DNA TGTGCCAGTAGTATAGTCGGGTCAGTGTTCTTC. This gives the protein CASSIVGSVFF. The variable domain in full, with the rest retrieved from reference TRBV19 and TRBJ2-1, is DGGITQSPKYLFRKEGQNVTLSCEQNLNHDAMYWYRQDPGQGLRLIYYSQIVNDFQKGDIAEGYSVSREKKESFPLTVTSAQKNPTAFYLCASSIVGSVFFGPGTRLTVL.

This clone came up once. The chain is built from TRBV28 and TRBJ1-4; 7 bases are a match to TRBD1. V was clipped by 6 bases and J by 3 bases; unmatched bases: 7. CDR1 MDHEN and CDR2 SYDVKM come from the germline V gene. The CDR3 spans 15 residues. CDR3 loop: CASRATGDSNEKLFF. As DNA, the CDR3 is TGTGCCAGCAGAGCAACAGGGGATTCTAATGAAAAACTGTTTTTT.

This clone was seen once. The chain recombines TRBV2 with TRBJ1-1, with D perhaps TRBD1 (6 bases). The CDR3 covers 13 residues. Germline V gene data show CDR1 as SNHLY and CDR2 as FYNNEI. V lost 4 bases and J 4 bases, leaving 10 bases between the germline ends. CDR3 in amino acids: CASSGQEVTEAFF. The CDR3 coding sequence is TGTGCCAGCAGTGGACAGGAAGTCACTGAAGCTTTCTTT.

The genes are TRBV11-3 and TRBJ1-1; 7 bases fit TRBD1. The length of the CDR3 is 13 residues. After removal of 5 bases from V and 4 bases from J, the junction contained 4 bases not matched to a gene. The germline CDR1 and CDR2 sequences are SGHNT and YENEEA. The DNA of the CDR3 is TGTGCCAGCAGCCGACAGGGAGGCACTGAAGCTTTCTTT. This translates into CASSRQGGTEAFF.

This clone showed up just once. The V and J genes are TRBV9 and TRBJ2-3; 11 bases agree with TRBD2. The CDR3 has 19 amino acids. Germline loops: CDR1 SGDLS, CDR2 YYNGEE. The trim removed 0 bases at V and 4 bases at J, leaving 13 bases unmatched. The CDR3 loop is CASSVDFGTSGPLADTQYF. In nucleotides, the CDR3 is TGTGCCAGCAGCGTAGATTTCGGGACTAGCGGTCCCCTGGCAGATACGCAGTATTTT.

CDR3 sequence reads: CASSLDRAGGTDEQFF. Written as DNA, the CDR3 is TGTGCCAGCAGCTTAGATCGGGCAGGGGGCACGGATGAGCAGTTCTTC. This chain joins TRBV11-2 and TRBJ2-1, with 8 bases matching TRBD1. Germline V gives CDR1 SGHAT, CDR2 FQNNGV. CDR3 length equals 16 residues. V shed 0 bases and J 8 bases; nucleotides not matched to a gene: 9.

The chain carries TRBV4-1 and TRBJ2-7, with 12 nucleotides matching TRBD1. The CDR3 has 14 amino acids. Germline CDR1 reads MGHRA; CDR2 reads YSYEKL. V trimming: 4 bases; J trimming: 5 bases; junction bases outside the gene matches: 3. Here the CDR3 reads CASSRDRGQDEQYF. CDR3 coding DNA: TGCGCCAGCAGCCGGGACAGGGGGCAGGACGAGCAGTACTTC.

The CDR3 DNA reads as TGTGCCAGCAGCTTAACTAGACAAGAGACCCAGTACTTC. Its protein product is CASSLTRQETQYF. The rearrangement links TRBV7-3 to TRBJ2-5; no reliable D call. The CDR3 runs 13 residues. The V end lost 0 bases, the J end lost 2 bases, and 4 bases lay between the germline ends. Germline values: CDR1 SGHTA, CDR2 FQGTGA.

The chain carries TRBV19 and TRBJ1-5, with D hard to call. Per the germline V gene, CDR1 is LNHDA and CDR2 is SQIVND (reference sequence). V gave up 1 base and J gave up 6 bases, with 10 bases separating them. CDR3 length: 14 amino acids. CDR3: CASSIGTAAQPQHF. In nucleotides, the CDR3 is TGTGCCAGTAGTATAGGAACGGCGGCTCAGCCCCAGCATTTT.

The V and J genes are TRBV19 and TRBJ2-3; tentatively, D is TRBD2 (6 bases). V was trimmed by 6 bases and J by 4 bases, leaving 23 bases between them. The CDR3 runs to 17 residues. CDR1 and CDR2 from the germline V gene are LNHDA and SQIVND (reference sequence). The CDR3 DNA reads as TGTGCCAGTAGCAACCGGCGGGACGGGGGTAGCGCAGATACGCAGTATTTT. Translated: CASSNRRDGGSADTQYF.